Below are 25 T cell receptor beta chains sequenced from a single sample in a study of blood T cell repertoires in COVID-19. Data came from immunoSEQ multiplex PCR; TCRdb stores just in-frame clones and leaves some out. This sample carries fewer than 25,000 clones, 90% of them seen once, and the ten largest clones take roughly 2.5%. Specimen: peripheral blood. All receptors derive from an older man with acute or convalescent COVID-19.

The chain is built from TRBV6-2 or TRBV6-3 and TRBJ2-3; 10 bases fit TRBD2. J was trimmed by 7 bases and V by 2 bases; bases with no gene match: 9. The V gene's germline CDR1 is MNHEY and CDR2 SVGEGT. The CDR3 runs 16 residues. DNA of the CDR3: TGTGCCAGCAGTTACGCGAGCGGGGGGGCCGGTTATACGCAGTATTTT. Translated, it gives CASSYASGGAGYTQYF.

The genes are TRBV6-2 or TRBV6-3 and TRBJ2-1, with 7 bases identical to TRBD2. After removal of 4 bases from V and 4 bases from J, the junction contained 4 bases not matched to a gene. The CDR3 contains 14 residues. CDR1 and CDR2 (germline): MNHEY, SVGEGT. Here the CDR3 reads CASSSWREYNEQFF. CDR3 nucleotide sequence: TGTGCCAGCAGTTCATGGCGGGAGTACAATGAGCAGTTCTTC.

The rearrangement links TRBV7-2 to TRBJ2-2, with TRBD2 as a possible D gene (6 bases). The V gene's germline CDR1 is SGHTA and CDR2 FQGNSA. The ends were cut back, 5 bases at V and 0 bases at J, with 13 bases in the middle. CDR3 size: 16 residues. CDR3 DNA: TGTGCCAGCAGCGTCAATGGGGGGTCGAACACCGGGGAGCTGTTTTTT. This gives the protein CASSVNGGSNTGELFF.

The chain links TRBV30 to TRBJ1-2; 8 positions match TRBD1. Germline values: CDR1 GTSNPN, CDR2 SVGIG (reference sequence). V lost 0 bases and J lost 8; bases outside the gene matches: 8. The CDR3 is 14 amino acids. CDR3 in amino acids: CAWSVYRTGFGYTF. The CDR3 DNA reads TGTGCCTGGAGTGTATACCGGACAGGGTTCGGCTACACCTTC.

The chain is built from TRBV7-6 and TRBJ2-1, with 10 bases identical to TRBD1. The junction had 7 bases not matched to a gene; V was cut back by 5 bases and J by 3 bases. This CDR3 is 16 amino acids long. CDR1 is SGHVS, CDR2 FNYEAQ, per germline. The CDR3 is CASSEATGGIYNEQFF. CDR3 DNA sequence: TGTGCCAGCAGCGAAGCGACAGGGGGCATCTACAATGAGCAGTTCTTC.

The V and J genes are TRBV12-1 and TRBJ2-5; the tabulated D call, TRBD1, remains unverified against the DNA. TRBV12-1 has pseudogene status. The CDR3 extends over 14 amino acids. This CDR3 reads CASSFDSSSETQYF. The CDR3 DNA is TGTGCCAGCAGCTTTGACAGTTCTTCGGAGACCCAGTACTTC.

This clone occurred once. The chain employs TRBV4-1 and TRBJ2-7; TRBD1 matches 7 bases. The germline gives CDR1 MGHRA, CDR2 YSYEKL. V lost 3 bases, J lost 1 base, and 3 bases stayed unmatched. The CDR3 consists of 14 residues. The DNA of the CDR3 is TGCGCCAGCAGCCAGCCAGGGGGTTCCTACGAGCAGTACTTC. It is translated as CASSQPGGSYEQYF.

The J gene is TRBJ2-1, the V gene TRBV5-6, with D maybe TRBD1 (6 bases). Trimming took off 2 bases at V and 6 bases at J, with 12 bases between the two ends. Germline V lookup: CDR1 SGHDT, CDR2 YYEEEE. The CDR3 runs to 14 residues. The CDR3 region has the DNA TGTGCCAGCAGCTTCCTGAAGGACAGCAATGAGCAGTTCTTC. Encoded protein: CASSFLKDSNEQFF.

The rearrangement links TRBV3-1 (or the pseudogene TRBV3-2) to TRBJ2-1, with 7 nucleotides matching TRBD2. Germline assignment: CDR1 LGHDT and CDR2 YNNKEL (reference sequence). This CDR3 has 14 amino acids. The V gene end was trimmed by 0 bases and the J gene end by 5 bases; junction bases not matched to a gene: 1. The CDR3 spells CASSQEGGNNEQFF. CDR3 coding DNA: TGTGCCAGCAGCCAAGAGGGGGGGAACAATGAGCAGTTCTTC.

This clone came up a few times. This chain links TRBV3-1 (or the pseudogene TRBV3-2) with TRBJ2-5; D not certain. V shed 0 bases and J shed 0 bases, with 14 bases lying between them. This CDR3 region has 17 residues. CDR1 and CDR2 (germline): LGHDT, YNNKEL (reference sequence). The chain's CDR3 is CASSQDRSGSNQETQYF. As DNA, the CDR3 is TGTGCCAGCAGCCAAGATCGGTCAGGCAGCAACCAAGAGACCCAGTACTTC.

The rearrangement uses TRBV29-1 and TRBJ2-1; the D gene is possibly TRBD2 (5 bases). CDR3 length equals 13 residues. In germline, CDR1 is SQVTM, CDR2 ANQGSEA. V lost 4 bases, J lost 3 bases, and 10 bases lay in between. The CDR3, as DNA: TGCAGCGTTGGTGAGGGAGTCTACAATGAGCAGTTCTTC. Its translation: CSVGEGVYNEQFF.

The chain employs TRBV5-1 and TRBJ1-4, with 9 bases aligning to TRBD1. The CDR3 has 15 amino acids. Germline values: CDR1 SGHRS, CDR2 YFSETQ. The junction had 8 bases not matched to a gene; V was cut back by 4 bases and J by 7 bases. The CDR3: CASSPPEDRGEKLFF. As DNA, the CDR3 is TGCGCCAGCAGCCCCCCAGAGGACAGGGGTGAAAAACTGTTTTTT.

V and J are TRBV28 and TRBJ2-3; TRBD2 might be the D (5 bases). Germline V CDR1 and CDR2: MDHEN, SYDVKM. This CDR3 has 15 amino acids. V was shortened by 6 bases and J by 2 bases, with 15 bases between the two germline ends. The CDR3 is CASSPLGENTDTQYF. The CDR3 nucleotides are TGTGCCAGCAGCCCTCTTGGGGAGAACACAGATACGCAGTATTTT.

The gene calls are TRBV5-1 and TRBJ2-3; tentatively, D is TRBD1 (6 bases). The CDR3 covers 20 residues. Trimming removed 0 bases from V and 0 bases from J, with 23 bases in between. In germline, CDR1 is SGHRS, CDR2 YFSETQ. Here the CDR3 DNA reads TGCGCCAGCAGCTTGGCCTTCACAGGGACCCTGGACTCTAGCACAGATACGCAGTATTTT. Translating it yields CASSLAFTGTLDSSTDTQYF.

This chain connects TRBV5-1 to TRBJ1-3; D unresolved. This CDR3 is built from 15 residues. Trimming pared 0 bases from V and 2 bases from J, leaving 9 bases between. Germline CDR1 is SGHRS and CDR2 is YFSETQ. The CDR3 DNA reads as TGCGCCAGCAGCTTGGTTTACGGGACTGGAAACACCATATATTTT. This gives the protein CASSLVYGTGNTIYF. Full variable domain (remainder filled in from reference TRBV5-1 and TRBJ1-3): KAGVTQTPRYLIKTRGQQVTLSCSPISGHRSVSWYQQTPGQGLQFLFEYFSETQRNKGNFPGRFSGRQFSNSRSEMNVSTLELGDSALYLCASSLVYGTGNTIYFGEGSWLTVV.

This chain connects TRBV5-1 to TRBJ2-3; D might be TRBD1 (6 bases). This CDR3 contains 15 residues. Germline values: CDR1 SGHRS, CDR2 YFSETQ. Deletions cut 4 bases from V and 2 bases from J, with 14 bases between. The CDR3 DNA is TGCGCCAGCAGCGTACAGGGTTTACACACAGATACGCAGTATTTT. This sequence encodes CASSVQGLHTDTQYF.

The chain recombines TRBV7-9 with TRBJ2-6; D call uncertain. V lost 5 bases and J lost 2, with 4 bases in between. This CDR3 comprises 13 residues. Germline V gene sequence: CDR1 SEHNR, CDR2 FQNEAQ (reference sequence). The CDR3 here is CASSLAGANVLTF. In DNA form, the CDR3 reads TGTGCCAGCAGCCTTGCTGGGGCCAACGTCCTGACTTTC.

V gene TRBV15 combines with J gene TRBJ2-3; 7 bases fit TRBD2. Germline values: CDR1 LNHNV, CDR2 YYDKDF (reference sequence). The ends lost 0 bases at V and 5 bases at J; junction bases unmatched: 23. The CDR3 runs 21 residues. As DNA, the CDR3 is TGTGCCACCAGCAGAGATCGGTCCCCCTCCCCACCTGGGGGGGTGGGAGATACGCAGTATTTT. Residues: CATSRDRSPSPPGGVGDTQYF.

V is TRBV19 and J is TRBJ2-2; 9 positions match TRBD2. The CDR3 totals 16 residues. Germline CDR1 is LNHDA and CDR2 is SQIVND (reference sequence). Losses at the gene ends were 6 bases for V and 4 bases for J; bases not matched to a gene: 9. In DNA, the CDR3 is TGTGCCAGTAGCGGTTCGCCGCGGGGGGGCACCGGGGAGCTGTTTTTT. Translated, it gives CASSGSPRGGTGELFF.

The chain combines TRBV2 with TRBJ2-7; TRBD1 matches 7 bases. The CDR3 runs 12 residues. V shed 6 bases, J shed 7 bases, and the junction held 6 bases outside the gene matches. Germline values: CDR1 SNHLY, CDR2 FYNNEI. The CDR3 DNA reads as TGTGCCAGCAGAATTCAACAGGGGGAGCAGTACTTC. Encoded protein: CASRIQQGEQYF.

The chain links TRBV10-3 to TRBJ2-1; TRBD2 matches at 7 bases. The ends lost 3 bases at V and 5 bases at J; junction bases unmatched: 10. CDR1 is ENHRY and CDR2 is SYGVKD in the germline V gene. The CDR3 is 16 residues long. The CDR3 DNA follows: TGTGCCATCAGTGATCCGGGCGGGAGATTTAACAATGAGCAGTTCTTC. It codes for CAISDPGGRFNNEQFF.

The CDR3 DNA reads as TGTGCCAGCAGCGCCGGACAGGCTTACTACAATGAGCAGTTCTTC. This gives the protein CASSAGQAYYNEQFF. The V and J genes are TRBV9 and TRBJ2-1, with TRBD1 identical over 7 bases. Germline V gives CDR1 SGDLS, CDR2 YYNGEE. Trimming removed 3 bases from V and 3 bases from J; junction bases left unmatched: 6. There are 15 residues in the CDR3.

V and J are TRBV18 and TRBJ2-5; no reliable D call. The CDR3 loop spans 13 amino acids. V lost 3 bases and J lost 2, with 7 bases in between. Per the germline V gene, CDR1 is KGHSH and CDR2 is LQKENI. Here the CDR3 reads CASSPLAQETQYF. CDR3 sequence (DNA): TGTGCCAGCTCACCTTTGGCTCAAGAGACCCAGTACTTC.

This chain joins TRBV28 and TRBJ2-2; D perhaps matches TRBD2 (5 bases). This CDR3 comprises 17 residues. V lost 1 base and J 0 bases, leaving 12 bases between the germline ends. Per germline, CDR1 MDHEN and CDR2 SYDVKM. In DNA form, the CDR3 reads TGTGCCAGCAGTTTATTCCCTAGCACCTCGAACACCGGGGAGCTGTTTTTT. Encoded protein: CASSLFPSTSNTGELFF.

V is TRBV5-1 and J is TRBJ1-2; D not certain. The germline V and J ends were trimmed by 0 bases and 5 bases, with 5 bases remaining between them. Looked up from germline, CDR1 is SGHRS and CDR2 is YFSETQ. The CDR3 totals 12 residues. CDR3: CASSLEQYGYTF. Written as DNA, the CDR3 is TGCGCCAGCAGCTTGGAACAGTATGGCTACACCTTC. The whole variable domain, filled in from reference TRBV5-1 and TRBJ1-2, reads KAGVTQTPRYLIKTRGQQVTLSCSPISGHRSVSWYQQTPGQGLQFLFEYFSETQRNKGNFPGRFSGRQFSNSRSEMNVSTLELGDSALYLCASSLEQYGYTFGSGTRLTVV.